The following is a TCR beta chain sequence with its context. These data belong to a study of Graves' ophthalmopathy and Graves' hyperthyroidism. Trimming removed 0 bases from V and 4 bases from J, with 13 bases in between. The CDR3 is made up of 15 amino acids. Germline CDR1 SGHDT, CDR2 YYEEEE. The study amplified TCR beta CDR3 regions using RNA transcripts. RT-PCR with HTBI primers came first, then second-round multiplex PCR. TCRdb called the multiplex PCR reads again in MiXCR, with one record for every CDR3 protein. This table holds 740,000 or so distinct CDR3 sequences, roughly two fifths found once.

J is TRBJ1-1 and V is TRBV5-6, with TRBD1 as a possible D gene (5 bases). This TCR derives from an adult man with Graves' ophthalmopathy. The material sequenced was peripheral blood. CDR3 sequence: CASSLEGNVATEAFF. CDR3 DNA: TGTGCCAGCAGCTTGGAGGGGAACGTAGCCACTGAAGCTTTCTTT. Combining the CDR3 with reference TRBV5-6 and TRBJ1-1 gives the whole variable domain DAGVTQSPTHLIKTRGQQVTLRCSPKSGHDTVSWYQQALGQGPQFIFQYYEEEERQRGNFPDRFSGHQFPNYSSELNVNALLLGDSALYLCASSLEGNVATEAFFGQGTRLTVV.